This record looks at one TCR beta chain sequence and its context. V was cut by 2 bases and J by 8 bases, with 27 bases left in between. Germline-derived CDR1 and CDR2 are KGHSH and LQKENI. The CDR3 sequence is 18 residues long. The repertoire was sequenced with immunoSEQ multiplex PCR; TCRdb's copy has only in-frame clones and lacks some. This sample yields some 130,000 clones, of which roughly 85% are seen a single time; over 2% belongs to the top ten. This sample is drawn from a study of cytotoxic CD8 clonotypes in ibrutinib-treated CLL. The source was PBMCs, collected after 24 months of ibrutinib treatment. This sequence was found in a human donor with chronic lymphocytic leukemia. V is TRBV18 and J is TRBJ1-2; D unclear. CDR3: CASSPKLKSASNIEGYTF. The CDR3 coding sequence is TGTGCCAGCTCACCAAAGTTAAAGTCGGCCTCGAACATTGAGGGCTACACCTTC.